The 11 T cell receptor beta chains reported below all come from one sample, sequenced in a study of Graves' ophthalmopathy and Graves' hyperthyroidism. For repertoire sequencing, the TCR beta CDR3 regions were amplified from RNA transcripts. The authors performed first-round RT-PCR with HTBI primers and then a second-round multiplex PCR. TCRdb re-derived calls from the multiplex PCR reads in MiXCR, one entry per CDR3 protein. The sample contains around 670,000 distinct CDR3 sequences, 40% of which appear only once. Sequencing was carried out using peripheral blood. All receptors derive from an adult man with Graves' ophthalmopathy.

This clonotype appeared a few times. The chain is built from TRBV2 and TRBJ1-4, with a weak D call TRBD1 (5 bases). CDR3 length equals 13 residues. The germline V gene encodes CDR1 SNHLY and CDR2 FYNNEI. V shed 6 bases and J shed 6 bases, with 11 bases lying between them. The CDR3 DNA sequence: TGTGCCAGCAGGACCGGGACGTATGAAAAACTGTTTTTT. Residues: CASRTGTYEKLFF.

V and J are TRBV9 and TRBJ2-3; possibly TRBD1 or TRBD2 for D (5 bases each). The ends were cut back, 4 bases at V and 6 bases at J, with 15 bases in the middle. Germline assignment: CDR1 SGDLS and CDR2 YYNGEE. The CDR3 is 14 residues long. The CDR3 nucleotides are TGTGCCAGCAGCTTGGGACCGCCCGCGGATACGCAGTATTTT. It translates to CASSLGPPADTQYF.

This clonotype was seen repeatedly, ten times or more. V is TRBV15 and J is TRBJ2-7; no reliable D call. The germline V and J ends were trimmed by 4 bases and 6 bases, with 10 bases remaining between them. The CDR3 loop spans 12 amino acids. CDR1 is LNHNV and CDR2 is YYDKDF in the germline V gene (reference sequence). The CDR3 is CATSMRHIEQYF. As DNA, the CDR3 is TGTGCCACCAGCATGCGACACATCGAGCAGTACTTC.

The genes are TRBV7-2 and TRBJ2-7; no reliable D call. V was pared by 2 bases and J by 2 bases, with 10 bases between. From germline, CDR1 is SGHTA and CDR2 FQGNSA. The CDR3 is 14 amino acids. This CDR3 is CASSLTGRTYEQYF. CDR3 DNA sequence: TGTGCCAGCAGCTTAACCGGGCGAACCTACGAGCAGTACTTC.

This clonotype appeared many times. The rearrangement links TRBV25-1 to TRBJ2-3; 11 positions match TRBD2. The V segment lost 3 bases and the J segment 1 base; nucleotides outside the gene matches: 3. The germline gives CDR1 MGHDK, CDR2 SYGVNS. The CDR3 has 16 amino acids. The CDR3 loop is CASSDPGLAGTDTQYF. The CDR3 coding sequence is TGTGCCAGCAGTGATCCGGGACTAGCGGGCACAGATACGCAGTATTTT. The whole variable domain, filled in from reference TRBV25-1 and TRBJ2-3, reads EADIYQTPRYLVIGTGKKITLECSQTMGHDKMYWYQQDPGMELHLIHYSYGVNSTEKGDLSSESTVSRIRTEHFPLTLESARPSHTSQYLCASSDPGLAGTDTQYFGPGTRLTVL.

J is TRBJ2-7 and V is TRBV11-2, with 9 nucleotides matching TRBD1. Trimming cost V 8 bases and J 6 bases; bases outside gene matches: 14. This CDR3 has 15 amino acids. Germline CDR1 is SGHAT and CDR2 is FQNNGV. Here the CDR3 DNA reads TGTGCCAGCCATCTCGGGACAGGGAGATATAGCGAGCAGTACTTC. Translation: CASHLGTGRYSEQYF.

This clonotype came up a few times. Here the CDR3 reads CASSVEPSTGELFF. In DNA form, the CDR3 reads TGTGCCAGCAGCGTAGAGCCCAGCACCGGGGAGCTGTTTTTT. The V call is TRBV9, the J call TRBJ2-2; D is ambiguous. Trimming pared 0 bases from V and 4 bases from J, leaving 7 bases between. The CDR3 runs 14 residues. CDR1 is SGDLS, CDR2 YYNGEE, per germline.

The table lists this clonotype with a count of one. The chain combines TRBV15 with TRBJ1-2, with 8 nucleotides matching TRBD1. There are 12 residues in the CDR3. Germline assignment: CDR1 LNHNV and CDR2 YYDKDF (reference sequence). Germline trimming cut 7 bases from V and 10 bases from J; bases unmatched to any gene: 8. CDR3 in amino acids: CATISGQGAYTF. The CDR3 nucleotides read TGTGCCACCATCAGTGGACAGGGCGCCTACACCTTC.

The rearrangement links TRBV29-1 to TRBJ1-6, with 7 bases fitting TRBD1. CDR3 size: 13 residues. Germline CDR1 SQVTM, CDR2 ANQGSEA. The CDR3 nucleotides read TGCAGTTTATCAGGGGGAGGTAATTCACCCCTCCACTTT. It encodes CSLSGGGNSPLHF.

The chain joins TRBV7-9 to TRBJ2-1; TRBD2 agrees at 7 bases. This CDR3 contains 16 residues. V was clipped by 0 bases and J by 0 bases; unmatched bases: 2. Germline V gives CDR1 SEHNR, CDR2 FQNEAQ (reference sequence). The CDR3 coding sequence is TGTGCCAGCAGCTTAGCCGAGCGGGGCTCCTACAATGAGCAGTTCTTC. Protein sequence: CASSLAERGSYNEQFF.

At least ten counts were recorded for this clonotype. At one end, the junction sequence differs from germline, possibly due to a read error. The rearrangement links TRBV10-2 to TRBJ2-7, with TRBD2 matching over 10 bases. The CDR3 consists of 12 residues. CDR1 WSHSY and CDR2 SAAADI come from the germline V gene. The CDR3 nucleotides are TGTGCCAGCGGGGGGGGACCCTACGAGCAGTACTTC. Encoded protein: CASGGGPYEQYF.